The clone carrying this T cell receptor beta chain was seen a few times. The antigen is undetermined. This sample was included in a study of response to subunit inactivated influenza vaccine. Study-wide results and caveats: With each seasonal influenza vaccination, the authors suggested, few new T cells are recruited.

CDR1 and CDR2 from the germline V gene are SGHRS and YFSETQ. The CDR3 sequence is 15 residues long. The germline V and J ends were trimmed by 7 bases and 4 bases, with 18 bases remaining between them. One entry per CDR3 protein, called by TCRdb with MiXCR from the RT-PCR reads. The data show some 520,000 distinct CDR3 sequences, 15% to 20% seen once. The gene calls are TRBV5-1 and TRBJ2-1, with D possibly being TRBD1 or TRBD2 (5 bases each). This receptor was identified in a man between 50 and 69 years old who received an inactivated influenza vaccine. The specimen was CD4+ T cells sorted from PBMCs, collected roughly 24 months after vaccination. The CDR3 sequence is CASFNGGAVYNEQFF. The CDR3 DNA reads TGCGCCAGCTTTAATGGGGGAGCGGTATACAATGAGCAGTTCTTC.